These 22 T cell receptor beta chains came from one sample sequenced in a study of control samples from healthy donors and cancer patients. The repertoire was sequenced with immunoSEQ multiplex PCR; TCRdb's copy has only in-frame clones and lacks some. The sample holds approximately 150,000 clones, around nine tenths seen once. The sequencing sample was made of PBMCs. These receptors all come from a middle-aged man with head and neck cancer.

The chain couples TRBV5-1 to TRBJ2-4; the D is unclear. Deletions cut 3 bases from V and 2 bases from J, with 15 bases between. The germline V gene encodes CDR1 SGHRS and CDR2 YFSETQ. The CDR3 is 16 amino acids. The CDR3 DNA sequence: TGCGCCAGCAGCTCTGCTCTTACAACTACCAAAAACATTCAGTACTTC. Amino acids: CASSSALTTTKNIQYF. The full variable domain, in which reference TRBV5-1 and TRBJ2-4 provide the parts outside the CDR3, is KAGVTQTPRYLIKTRGQQVTLSCSPISGHRSVSWYQQTPGQGLQFLFEYFSETQRNKGNFPGRFSGRQFSNSRSEMNVSTLELGDSALYLCASSSALTTTKNIQYFGAGTRLSVL.

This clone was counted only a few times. CDR3 DNA: TGCAGCGTTGCCGGGACTAGCGGGAGGTGGGGCGAGCAGTTCTTC. The encoded protein is CSVAGTSGRWGEQFF. The V call is TRBV29-1, the J call TRBJ2-1, with TRBD2 matching over 15 bases. Germline CDR1 and CDR2: SQVTM and ANQGSEA. J was trimmed by 10 bases and V by 4 bases; bases with no gene match: 8. CDR3 length: 15 amino acids.

CDR3 in DNA: TGTGCCAGCAGTTTTAGACAGGGAATGGTGGCGGCTAATGAAAAACTGTTTTTT. Protein sequence: CASSFRQGMVAANEKLFF. The chain uses TRBV28 and TRBJ1-4; TRBD1 agrees at 7 bases. Germline V lookup: CDR1 MDHEN, CDR2 SYDVKM. CDR3 length: 18 residues. V trimming: 3 bases; J trimming: 3 bases; junction bases outside the gene matches: 13.

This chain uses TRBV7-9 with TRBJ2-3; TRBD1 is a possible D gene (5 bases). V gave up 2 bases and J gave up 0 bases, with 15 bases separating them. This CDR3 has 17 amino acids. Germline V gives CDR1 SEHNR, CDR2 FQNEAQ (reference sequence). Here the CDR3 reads CASSLLRTTLSTDTQYF. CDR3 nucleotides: TGTGCCAGCAGCTTACTAAGGACAACACTTAGCACAGATACGCAGTATTTT. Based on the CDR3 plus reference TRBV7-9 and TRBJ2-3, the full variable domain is DTGVSQNPRHKITKRGQNVTFRCDPISEHNRLYWYRQTLGQGPEFLTYFQNEAQLEKSRLLSDRFSAERPKGSFSTLEIQRTEQGDSAMYLCASSLLRTTLSTDTQYFGPGTRLTVL.

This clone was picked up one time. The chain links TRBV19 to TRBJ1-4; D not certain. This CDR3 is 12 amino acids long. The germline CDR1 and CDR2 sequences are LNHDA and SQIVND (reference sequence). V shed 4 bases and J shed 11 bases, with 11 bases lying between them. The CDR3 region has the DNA TGTGCCAGTAGTACCGACGGCAATAAACTGTTTTTT. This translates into CASSTDGNKLFF. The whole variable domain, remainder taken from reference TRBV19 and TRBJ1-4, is DGGITQSPKYLFRKEGQNVTLSCEQNLNHDAMYWYRQDPGQGLRLIYYSQIVNDFQKGDIAEGYSVSREKKESFPLTVTSAQKNPTAFYLCASSTDGNKLFFGSGTQLSVL.

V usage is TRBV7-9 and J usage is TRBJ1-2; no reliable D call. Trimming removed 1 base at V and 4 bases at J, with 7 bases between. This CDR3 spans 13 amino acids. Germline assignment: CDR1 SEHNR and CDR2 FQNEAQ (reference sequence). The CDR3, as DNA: TGTGCCAGCAGCTTAGTAGAGCGCTATGGCTACACCTTC. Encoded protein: CASSLVERYGYTF.

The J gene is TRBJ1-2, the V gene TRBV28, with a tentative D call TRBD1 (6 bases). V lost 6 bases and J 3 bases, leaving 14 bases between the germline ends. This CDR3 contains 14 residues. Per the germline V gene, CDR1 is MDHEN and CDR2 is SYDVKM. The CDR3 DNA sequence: TGTGCCAGCAGCCTCACGCAGGGGTACTATGGCTACACCTTC. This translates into CASSLTQGYYGYTF.

CDR3 in DNA: TGTGCCAGCAGTAAGACAGGGGTGCAAGAGACCCAGTACTTC. This gives the protein CASSKTGVQETQYF. The J gene is TRBJ2-5, the V gene TRBV3-1 (or the pseudogene TRBV3-2); 8 positions agree with TRBD1. Germline loops: CDR1 LGHDT, CDR2 YNNKEL (reference sequence). V dropped 6 bases and J dropped 2; count of bases not matched to a gene: 5. The CDR3 has 14 amino acids.

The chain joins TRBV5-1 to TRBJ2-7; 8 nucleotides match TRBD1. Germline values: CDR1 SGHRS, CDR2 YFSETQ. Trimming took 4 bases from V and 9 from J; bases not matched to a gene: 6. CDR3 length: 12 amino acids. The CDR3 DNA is TGCGCCAGCAGCACGGACGGGACAGGGCAGTACTTC. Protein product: CASSTDGTGQYF.

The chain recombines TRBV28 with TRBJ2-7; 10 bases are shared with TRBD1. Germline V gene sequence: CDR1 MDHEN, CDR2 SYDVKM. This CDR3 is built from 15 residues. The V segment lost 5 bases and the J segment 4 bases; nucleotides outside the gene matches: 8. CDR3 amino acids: CASSTGGTGVYEQYF. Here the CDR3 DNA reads TGTGCCAGCAGTACGGGAGGGACAGGGGTATACGAGCAGTACTTC.

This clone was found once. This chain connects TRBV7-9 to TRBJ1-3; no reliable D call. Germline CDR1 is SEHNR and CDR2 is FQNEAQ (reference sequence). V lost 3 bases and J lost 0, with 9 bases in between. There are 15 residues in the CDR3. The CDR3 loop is CASSFLQTSGNTIYF. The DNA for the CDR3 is TGTGCCAGCAGCTTTCTACAGACCTCTGGAAACACCATATATTTT.

The CDR3 region is CASSLDRNEKLFF. CDR3 nucleotides: TGTGCCAGCAGTCTTGACCGAAATGAAAAACTGTTTTTT. The J gene is TRBJ1-4, the V gene TRBV4-2; no definite D call. This CDR3 spans 13 amino acids. V dropped 6 bases and J dropped 5 bases, with 10 bases sitting between them. CDR1 is LGHNA and CDR2 is YNFKEQ in the germline V gene.

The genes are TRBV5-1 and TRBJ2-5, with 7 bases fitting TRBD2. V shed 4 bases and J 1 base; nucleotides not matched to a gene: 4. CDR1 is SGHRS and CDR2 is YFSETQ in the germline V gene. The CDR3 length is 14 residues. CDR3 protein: CASSVGLPQETQYF. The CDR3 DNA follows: TGCGCCAGCAGCGTGGGACTACCCCAAGAGACCCAGTACTTC.

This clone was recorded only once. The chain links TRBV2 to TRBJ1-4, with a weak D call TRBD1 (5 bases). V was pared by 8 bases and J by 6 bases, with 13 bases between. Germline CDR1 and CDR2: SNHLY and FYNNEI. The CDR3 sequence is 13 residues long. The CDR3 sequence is CASCWGGDEKLFF. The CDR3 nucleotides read TGTGCCAGCTGCTGGGGGGGGGATGAAAAACTGTTTTTT.

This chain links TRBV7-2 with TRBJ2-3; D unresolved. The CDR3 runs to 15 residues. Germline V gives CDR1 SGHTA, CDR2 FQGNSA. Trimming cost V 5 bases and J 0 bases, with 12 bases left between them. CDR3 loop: CASSIQEPSTDTQYF. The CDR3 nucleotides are TGTGCCAGCAGCATTCAGGAACCTAGCACAGATACGCAGTATTTT.

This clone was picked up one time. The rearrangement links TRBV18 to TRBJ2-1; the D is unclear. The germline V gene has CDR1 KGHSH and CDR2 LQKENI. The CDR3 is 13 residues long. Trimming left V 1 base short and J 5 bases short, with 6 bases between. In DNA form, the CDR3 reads TGTGCCAGCTCACCACGTTCGGACAATGAGCAGTTCTTC. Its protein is CASSPRSDNEQFF.

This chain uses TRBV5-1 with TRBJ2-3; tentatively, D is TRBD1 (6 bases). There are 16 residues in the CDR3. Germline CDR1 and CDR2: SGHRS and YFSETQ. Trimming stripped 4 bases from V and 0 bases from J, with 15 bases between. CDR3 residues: CASSLRTDTSTDTQYF. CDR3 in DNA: TGCGCCAGCAGCCTGAGGACAGATACTAGCACAGATACGCAGTATTTT.

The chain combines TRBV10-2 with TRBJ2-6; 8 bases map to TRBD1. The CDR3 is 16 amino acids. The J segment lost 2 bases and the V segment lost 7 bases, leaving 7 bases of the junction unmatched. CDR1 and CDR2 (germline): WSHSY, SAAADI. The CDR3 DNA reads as TGCGCCAGCAAGGGCAGGGGGCGAGCTGGGGCCAACGTCCTGACTTTC. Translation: CASKGRGRAGANVLTF.

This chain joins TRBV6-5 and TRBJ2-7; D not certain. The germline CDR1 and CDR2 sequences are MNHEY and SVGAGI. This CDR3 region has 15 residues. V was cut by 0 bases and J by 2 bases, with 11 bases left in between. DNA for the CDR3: TGTGCCAGCAGTTACTCGGCCGAGCTTACCTACGAGCAGTACTTC. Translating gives CASSYSAELTYEQYF.

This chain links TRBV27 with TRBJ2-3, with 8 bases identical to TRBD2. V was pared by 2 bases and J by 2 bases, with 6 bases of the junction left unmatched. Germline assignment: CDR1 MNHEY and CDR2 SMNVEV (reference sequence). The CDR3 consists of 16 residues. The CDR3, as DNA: TGTGCCAGCAGTTTACTCGCGGGAGGCACCACAGATACGCAGTATTTT. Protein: CASSLLAGGTTDTQYF.

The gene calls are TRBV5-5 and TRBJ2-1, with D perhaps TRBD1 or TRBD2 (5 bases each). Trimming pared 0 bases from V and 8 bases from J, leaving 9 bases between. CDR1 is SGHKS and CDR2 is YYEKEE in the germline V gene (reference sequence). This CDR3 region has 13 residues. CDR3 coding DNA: TGTGCCAGCAGCTTGGACAGGAGGTATGAGCAGTTCTTC. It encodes CASSLDRRYEQFF.

CDR3 in DNA: TGTGCCAGCAGCCGCCACCCGGGACAGCCCTCCTACGAGCAGTACTTC. Protein: CASSRHPGQPSYEQYF. The V call is TRBV3-1 (or the pseudogene TRBV3-2), the J call TRBJ2-7; 7 nucleotides align to TRBD1. With V trimmed by 4 bases and J by 0 bases, 9 bases remained unmatched. The CDR3 is made up of 16 amino acids. CDR1 and CDR2 (germline): LGHDT, YNNKEL (reference sequence).